The 8 T cell receptor beta chains below all came from one sample that was sequenced in a study of blood T cell repertoires in COVID-19. Profiled with immunoSEQ multiplex PCR; TCRdb holds only in-frame clones, not every one. The repertoire includes about 90,000 clones, 90% of them detected once, and around 5.1% sits in the top ten. The sequencing input was peripheral blood. These TCRs come from a man between 45 and 60 years old with acute or convalescent COVID-19.

About this clone itself: Different DNA sequences within this sample yield the same CDR3. The chain employs TRBV27 and TRBJ2-1; TRBD2 matches at 7 bases. From germline, CDR1 is MNHEY and CDR2 SMNVEV (reference sequence). The CDR3 has 14 residues. J gave up 4 bases and V 3 bases, and 3 bases lay outside the gene matches. The CDR3 region is CASSFERGYNEQFF. DNA of the CDR3: TGTGCCAGCAGTTTTGAGCGGGGTTACAATGAGCAGTTCTTC.

The V and J genes are TRBV30 and TRBJ1-6; a possible D gene is TRBD1 (6 bases). V was cut by 0 bases and J by 7 bases, with 13 bases left in between. The CDR3 length is 15 residues. Per the germline V gene, CDR1 is GTSNPN and CDR2 is SVGIG (reference sequence). The chain's CDR3 is CAWSVPTGWNSPLHF. Written as DNA, the CDR3 is TGTGCCTGGAGTGTACCGACAGGCTGGAATTCACCCCTCCACTTT.

This chain links TRBV7-9 with TRBJ1-3; D call uncertain. Germline V gene lookup returns CDR1 SEHNR and CDR2 FQNEAQ (reference sequence). V was cut by 4 bases and J by 3 bases, with 13 bases left in between. The CDR3 has 15 amino acids. The CDR3 DNA follows: TGTGCCAGCAGCTCACGACTGAGCTTTGGAAACACCATATATTTT. It encodes CASSSRLSFGNTIYF.

The chain joins TRBV7-9 to TRBJ1-3; 9 nucleotides agree with TRBD1. Per the germline V gene, CDR1 is SEHNR and CDR2 is FQNEAQ (reference sequence). The CDR3 contains 15 residues. V lost 6 bases, J lost 4 bases, and 7 bases stayed unmatched. The CDR3 DNA follows: TGTGCCAGCAGTACACAGGGGGCGCGCGGAAACACCATATATTTT. This gives the protein CASSTQGARGNTIYF.

This clone was counted once. This sequence joins TRBV27 and TRBJ1-1, with D uncertain. V gave up 4 bases and J gave up 0 bases, with 15 bases separating them. The germline CDR1 and CDR2 sequences are MNHEY and SMNVEV (reference sequence). There are 16 residues in the CDR3. Here the CDR3 reads CASSSFRGIMNTEAFF. DNA of the CDR3: TGTGCCAGCAGTTCCTTCCGGGGAATCATGAACACTGAAGCTTTCTTT.

The chain is built from TRBV5-1 and TRBJ1-1, with TRBD1 identical over 12 bases. After removal of 5 bases from V and 7 bases from J, the junction contained 6 bases not matched to a gene. Germline values: CDR1 SGHRS, CDR2 YFSETQ. The CDR3 has 14 amino acids. The CDR3 region has the DNA TGCGCCAGCAGTACCGGGACAGGGGGCTTTGAAGCTTTCTTT. This encodes CASSTGTGGFEAFF.

The chain combines TRBV6-6 with TRBJ2-1; 7 positions match TRBD2. The germline V gene has CDR1 MNHNY and CDR2 SVGAGI (reference sequence). The CDR3 totals 17 residues. With V trimmed by 5 bases and J by 0 bases, 10 bases remained unmatched. This CDR3 is CASSPSTGTNSYNEQFF. For the CDR3, the DNA is TGTGCCAGCAGTCCATCGACCGGGACTAACTCCTACAATGAGCAGTTCTTC.

The V gene is TRBV6-4, the J gene TRBJ1-1; 8 bases map to TRBD1. Germline CDR1 and CDR2: MRHNA and SNTAGT. This CDR3 has 12 amino acids. Trimming removed 6 bases from V and 7 bases from J; junction bases left unmatched: 4. The CDR3 DNA follows: TGTGCCAGCAGGCAGGGGGCGGGTGAAGCTTTCTTT. This encodes CASRQGAGEAFF.